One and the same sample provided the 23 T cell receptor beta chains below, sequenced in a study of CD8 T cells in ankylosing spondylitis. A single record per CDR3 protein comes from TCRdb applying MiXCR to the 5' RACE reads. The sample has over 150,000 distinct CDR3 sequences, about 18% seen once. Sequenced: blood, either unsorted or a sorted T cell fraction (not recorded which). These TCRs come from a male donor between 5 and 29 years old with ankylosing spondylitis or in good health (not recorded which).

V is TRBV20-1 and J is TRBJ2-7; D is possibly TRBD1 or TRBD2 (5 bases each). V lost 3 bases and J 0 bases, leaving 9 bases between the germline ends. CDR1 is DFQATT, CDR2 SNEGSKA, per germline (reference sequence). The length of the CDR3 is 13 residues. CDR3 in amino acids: CSASEGTSYEQYV. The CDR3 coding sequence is TGCAGTGCTAGCGAAGGGACCTCCTACGAGCAGTACGTC.

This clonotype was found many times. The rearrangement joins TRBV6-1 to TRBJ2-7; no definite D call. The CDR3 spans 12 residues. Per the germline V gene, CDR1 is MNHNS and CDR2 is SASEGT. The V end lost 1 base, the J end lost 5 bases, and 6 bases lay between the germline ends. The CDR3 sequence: CASSEDYDEQYF. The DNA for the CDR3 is TGTGCCAGCAGTGAAGATTATGACGAGCAGTACTTC.

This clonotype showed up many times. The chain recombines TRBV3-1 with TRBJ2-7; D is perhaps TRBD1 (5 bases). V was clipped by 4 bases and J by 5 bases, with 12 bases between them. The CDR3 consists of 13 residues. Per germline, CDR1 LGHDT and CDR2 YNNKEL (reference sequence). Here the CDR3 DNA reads TGTGCCAGCAGCCTAAAGGGGTCCCACGAGCAGTACTTC. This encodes CASSLKGSHEQYF.

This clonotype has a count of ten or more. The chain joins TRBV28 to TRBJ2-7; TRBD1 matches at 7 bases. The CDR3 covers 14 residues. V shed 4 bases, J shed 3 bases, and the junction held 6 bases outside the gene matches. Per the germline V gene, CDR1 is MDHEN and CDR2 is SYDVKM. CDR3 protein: CASSSDRVLYEQYF. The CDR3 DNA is TGTGCCAGCAGTTCAGACAGGGTTCTCTACGAGCAGTACTTC.

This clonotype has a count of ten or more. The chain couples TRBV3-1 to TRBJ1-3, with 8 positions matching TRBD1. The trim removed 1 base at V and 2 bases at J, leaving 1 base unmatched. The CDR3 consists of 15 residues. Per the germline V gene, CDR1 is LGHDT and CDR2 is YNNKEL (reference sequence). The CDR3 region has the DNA TGTGCCAGCAGCCAAGGCAGGGGGCCTGGAAACACCATATATTTT. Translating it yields CASSQGRGPGNTIYF.

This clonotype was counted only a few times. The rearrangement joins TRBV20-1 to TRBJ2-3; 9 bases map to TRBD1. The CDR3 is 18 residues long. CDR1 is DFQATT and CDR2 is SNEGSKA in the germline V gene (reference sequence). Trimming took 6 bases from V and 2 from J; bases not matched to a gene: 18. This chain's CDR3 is CSATAGPGQGSHTDTQYF. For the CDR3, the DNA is TGCAGTGCGACCGCTGGACCGGGACAGGGATCCCACACAGATACGCAGTATTTT.

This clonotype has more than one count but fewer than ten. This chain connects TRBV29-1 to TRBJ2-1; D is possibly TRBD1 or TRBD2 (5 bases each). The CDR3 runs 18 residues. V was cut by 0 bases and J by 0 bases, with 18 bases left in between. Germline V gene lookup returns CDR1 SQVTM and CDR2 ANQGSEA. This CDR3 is CSVEDQSGAPSSYNEQFF. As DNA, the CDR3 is TGCAGCGTTGAAGATCAGTCCGGGGCCCCCAGCTCCTACAATGAGCAGTTCTTC.

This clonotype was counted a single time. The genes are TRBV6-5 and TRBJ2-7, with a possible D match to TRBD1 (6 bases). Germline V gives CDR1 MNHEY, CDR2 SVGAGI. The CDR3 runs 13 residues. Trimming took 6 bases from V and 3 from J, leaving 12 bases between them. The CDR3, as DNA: TGTGCCAGCAGCCCGGGACAACGCTACGAGCAGTACTTC. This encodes CASSPGQRYEQYF.

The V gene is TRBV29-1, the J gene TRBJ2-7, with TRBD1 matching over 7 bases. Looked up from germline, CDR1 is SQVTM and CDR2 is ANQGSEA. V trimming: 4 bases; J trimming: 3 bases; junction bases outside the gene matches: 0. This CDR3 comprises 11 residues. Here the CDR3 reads CSVAGGYEQYF. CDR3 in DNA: TGCAGCGTTGCAGGGGGCTACGAGCAGTACTTC.

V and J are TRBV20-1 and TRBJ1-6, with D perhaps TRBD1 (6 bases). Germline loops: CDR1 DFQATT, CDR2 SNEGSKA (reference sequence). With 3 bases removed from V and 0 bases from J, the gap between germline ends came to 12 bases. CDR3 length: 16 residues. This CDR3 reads CSARAGASSYNSPLHF. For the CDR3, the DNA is TGCAGTGCTAGGGCAGGGGCGAGCTCCTATAATTCACCCCTCCACTTT.

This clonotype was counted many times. The CDR3 reads CSACTYNTEAFF. In nucleotides, the CDR3 is TGCAGTGCTTGTACATACAACACTGAAGCTTTCTTT. The V gene is TRBV20-1, the J gene TRBJ1-1; D gene ambiguous. CDR1 DFQATT and CDR2 SNEGSKA come from the germline V gene (reference sequence). There are 12 residues in the CDR3. V lost 5 bases, J lost 2 bases, and 9 bases lay in between.

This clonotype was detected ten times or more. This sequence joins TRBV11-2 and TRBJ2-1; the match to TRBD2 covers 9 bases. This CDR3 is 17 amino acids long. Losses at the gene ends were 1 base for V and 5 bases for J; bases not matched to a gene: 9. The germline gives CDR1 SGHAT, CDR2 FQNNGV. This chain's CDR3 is CASSLVWVPSGNNEQFF. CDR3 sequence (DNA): TGTGCCAGCAGCTTAGTATGGGTGCCTAGCGGGAACAATGAGCAGTTCTTC. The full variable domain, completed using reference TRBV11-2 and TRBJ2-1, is EAGVAQSPRYKIIEKRQSVAFWCNPISGHATLYWYQQILGQGPKLLIQFQNNGVVDDSQLPKDRFSAERLKGVDSTLKIQPAKLEDSAVYLCASSLVWVPSGNNEQFFGPGTRLTVL.

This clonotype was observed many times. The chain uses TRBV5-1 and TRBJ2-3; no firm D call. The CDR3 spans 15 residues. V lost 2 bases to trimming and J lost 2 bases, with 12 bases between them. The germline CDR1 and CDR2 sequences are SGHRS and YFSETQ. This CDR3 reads CASSLISGITDTQYF. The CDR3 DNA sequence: TGCGCCAGCAGCTTAATAAGTGGGATCACAGATACGCAGTATTTT.

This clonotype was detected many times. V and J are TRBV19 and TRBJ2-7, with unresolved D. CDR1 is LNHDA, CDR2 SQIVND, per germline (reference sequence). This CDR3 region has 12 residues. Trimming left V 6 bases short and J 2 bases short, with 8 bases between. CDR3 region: CASSNLPYEQYF. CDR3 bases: TGTGCCAGTAGCAATTTGCCCTACGAGCAGTACTTC.

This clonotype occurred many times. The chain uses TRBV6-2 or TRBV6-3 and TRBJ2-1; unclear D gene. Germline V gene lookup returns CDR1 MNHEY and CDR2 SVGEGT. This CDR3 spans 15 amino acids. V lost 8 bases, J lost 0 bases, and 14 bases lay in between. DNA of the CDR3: TGTGCCAGCGAAGGTGGCGGTAACTCCTACAATGAGCAGTTCTTC. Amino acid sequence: CASEGGGNSYNEQFF.

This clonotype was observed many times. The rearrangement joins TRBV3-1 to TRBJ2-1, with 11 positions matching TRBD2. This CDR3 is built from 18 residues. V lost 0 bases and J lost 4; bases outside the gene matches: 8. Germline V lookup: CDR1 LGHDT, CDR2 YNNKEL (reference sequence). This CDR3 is CASSQEGGRTSGYNEQFF. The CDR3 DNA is TGTGCCAGCAGCCAAGAGGGGGGCAGGACTAGCGGGTACAATGAGCAGTTCTTC.

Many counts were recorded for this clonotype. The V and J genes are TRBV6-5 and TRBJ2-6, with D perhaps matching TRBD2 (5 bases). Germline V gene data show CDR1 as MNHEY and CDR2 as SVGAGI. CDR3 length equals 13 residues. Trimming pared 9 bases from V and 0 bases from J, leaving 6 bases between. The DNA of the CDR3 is TGTGCCAGTCGGGACTCTGGGGCCAACGTCCTGACTTTC. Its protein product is CASRDSGANVLTF.

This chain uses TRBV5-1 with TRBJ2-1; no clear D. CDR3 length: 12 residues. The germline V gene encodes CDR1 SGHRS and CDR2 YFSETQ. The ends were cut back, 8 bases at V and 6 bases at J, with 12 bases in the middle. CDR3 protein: CASHSPANEQFF. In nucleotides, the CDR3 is TGCGCCAGTCACTCGCCCGCCAATGAGCAGTTCTTC.

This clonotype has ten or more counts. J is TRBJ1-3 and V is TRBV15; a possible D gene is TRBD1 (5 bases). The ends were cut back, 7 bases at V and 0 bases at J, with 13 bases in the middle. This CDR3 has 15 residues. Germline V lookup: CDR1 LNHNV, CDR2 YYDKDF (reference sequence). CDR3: CATTRDVSSGNTIYF. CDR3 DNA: TGTGCCACCACCCGGGACGTCAGCTCTGGAAACACCATATATTTT. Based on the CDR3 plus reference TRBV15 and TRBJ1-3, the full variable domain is DAMVIQNPRYQVTQFGKPVTLSCSQTLNHNVMYWYQQKSSQAPKLLFHYYDKDFNNEADTPDNFQSRRPNTSFCFLDIRSPGLGDTAMYLCATTRDVSSGNTIYFGEGSWLTVV.

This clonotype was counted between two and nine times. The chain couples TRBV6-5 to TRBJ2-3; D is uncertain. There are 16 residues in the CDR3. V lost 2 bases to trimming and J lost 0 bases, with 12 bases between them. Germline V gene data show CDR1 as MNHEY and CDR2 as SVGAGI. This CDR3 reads CASSYIRTSSTDTQYF. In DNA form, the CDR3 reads TGTGCCAGCAGTTACATACGTACTTCGAGCACAGATACGCAGTATTTT.

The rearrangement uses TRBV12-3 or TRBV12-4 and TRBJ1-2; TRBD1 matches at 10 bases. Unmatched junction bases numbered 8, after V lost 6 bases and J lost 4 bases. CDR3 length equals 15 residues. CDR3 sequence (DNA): TGTGCCAGCAGCAAACCGACAGGGGGCAGCTATGGCTACACCTTC. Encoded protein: CASSKPTGGSYGYTF.

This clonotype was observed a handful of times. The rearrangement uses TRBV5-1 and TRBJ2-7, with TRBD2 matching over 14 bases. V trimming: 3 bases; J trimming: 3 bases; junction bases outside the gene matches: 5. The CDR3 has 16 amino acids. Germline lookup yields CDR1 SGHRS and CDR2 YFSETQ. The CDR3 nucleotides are TGCGCCAGCAGCTACGGACTAGCGGGAGGAGACTACGAGCAGTACTTC. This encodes CASSYGLAGGDYEQYF.

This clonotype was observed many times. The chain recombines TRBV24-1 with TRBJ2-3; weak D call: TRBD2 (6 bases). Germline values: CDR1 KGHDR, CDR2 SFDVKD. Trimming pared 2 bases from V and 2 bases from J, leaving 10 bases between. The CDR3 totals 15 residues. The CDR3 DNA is TGTGCCACCAGTGATTGGAGGGATTCCACAGATACGCAGTATTTT. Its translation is CATSDWRDSTDTQYF.